Listed here are 13 T cell receptor beta chains from one sample, sequenced in a study of T cell changes during pregnancy in multiple sclerosis. TCRdb's table, derived via immunoSEQ multiplex PCR, lists solely in-frame clones and lacks some. This sample has about 33,000 clones, with about nine tenths found just once. The starting material was CD4+ T cells from peripheral blood mononuclear cells, obtained in the second trimester of pregnancy. These receptor sequences come from a female donor in good health, enrolled as a control in a pregnancy study.

To note about this clone: One end of the junction is discordant with germline, which a read error may explain. The chain joins TRBV7-6 to TRBJ2-7, with D maybe TRBD1 (6 bases). CDR3 length equals 13 residues. Germline-derived CDR1 and CDR2 are SGHVS and FNYEAQ. CDR3 in amino acids: CASSLAQQGALDF. The CDR3 DNA reads as TGTGCCAGCAGCTTAGCGCAACAGGGAGCCCTCGACTTC.

This clone was observed a single time. The V and J genes are TRBV5-8 and TRBJ2-7; 8 bases are shared with TRBD2. Germline V CDR1 and CDR2: SGHTS, YDEGEE. The CDR3 is 13 residues long. V shed 6 bases, J shed 2 bases, and the junction held 4 bases outside the gene matches. CDR3 region: CASNLAGPYEQYF. Here the CDR3 DNA reads TGTGCCAGCAACTTAGCGGGACCCTACGAGCAGTACTTC.

The chain links TRBV15 to TRBJ2-2, with 10 nucleotides matching TRBD2. The germline gives CDR1 LNHNV, CDR2 YYDKDF (reference sequence). The CDR3 sequence is 14 residues long. V shed 6 bases and J 7 bases; nucleotides not matched to a gene: 5. The CDR3 coding sequence is TGTGCCACCAGTCAGCGGGAGGGCGGCGGGGAGCTGTTTTTT. This translates into CATSQREGGGELFF.

The chain combines TRBV29-1 with TRBJ2-7, with 9 bases that match TRBD1. This CDR3 is built from 13 residues. Trimming at V came to 3 bases and at J to 3 bases, leaving 3 bases not matched to a gene. Germline V gene lookup returns CDR1 SQVTM and CDR2 ANQGSEA. The CDR3 sequence is CSVEMDRGYEQYF. The CDR3 DNA reads as TGCAGCGTTGAGATGGACAGGGGCTACGAGCAGTACTTC.

The CDR3 protein is CAWSTLRGGTEAFF. As DNA, the CDR3 is TGTGCCTGGAGCACCCTCCGGGGGGGGACTGAAGCTTTCTTT. The J gene is TRBJ1-1, the V gene TRBV30; possible D gene TRBD1, 5 bases. The CDR3 has 14 amino acids. V lost 3 bases and J lost 5, with 16 bases in between. The germline CDR1 and CDR2 sequences are GTSNPN and SVGIG (reference sequence).

The V and J genes are TRBV7-8 and TRBJ1-3; D might be TRBD1 (5 bases). The CDR3 is made up of 15 amino acids. CDR1 is SGHVS, CDR2 FQNEAQ, per germline. The V and J ends lost 1 base and 7 bases respectively, with 14 bases between them. CDR3 in DNA: TGTGCCAGCAGCTTAGGGACACCTTTTGGTAACACCATATATTTT. Encoded protein: CASSLGTPFGNTIYF.

V and J are TRBV5-1 and TRBJ2-7; 8 bases match TRBD2. CDR1 is SGHRS, CDR2 YFSETQ, per germline. V was pared by 0 bases and J by 4 bases, with 9 bases of the junction left unmatched. CDR3 length equals 16 residues. The CDR3 protein is CASSLVGAGGQYEQYF. Here the CDR3 DNA reads TGCGCCAGCAGCTTGGTCGGTGCGGGGGGTCAGTACGAGCAGTACTTC.

CDR3 sequence reads: CALGLSAGNTIYF. CDR3 DNA sequence: TGTGCCTTGGGACTTTCGGCTGGAAACACCATATATTTT. V is TRBV30 and J is TRBJ1-3, with D maybe TRBD1 (5 bases). V lost 7 bases and J 2 bases, leaving 12 bases between the germline ends. Germline V gives CDR1 GTSNPN, CDR2 SVGIG (reference sequence). CDR3 length equals 13 residues.

The chain uses TRBV2 and TRBJ1-4, with D perhaps matching TRBD1 (5 bases). CDR1 SNHLY and CDR2 FYNNEI come from the germline V gene. V lost 0 bases, J lost 0 bases, and 5 bases lay in between. The CDR3 loop spans 15 amino acids. CDR3 residues: CASSEATATNEKLFF. The DNA for the CDR3 is TGTGCCAGCAGTGAAGCGACAGCAACTAATGAAAAACTGTTTTTT.

V and J are TRBV28 and TRBJ1-4; 9 bases map to TRBD1. The CDR3 spans 14 residues. Losses at the gene ends were 8 bases for V and 5 bases for J; bases not matched to a gene: 6. Germline V gene sequence: CDR1 MDHEN, CDR2 SYDVKM. CDR3 nucleotides: TGTGCCAGCCTTCATACAGGGGGCAATGAAAAACTGTTTTTT. Translating gives CASLHTGGNEKLFF. Variable domain in full (rest from reference TRBV28 and TRBJ1-4): DVKVTQSSRYLVKRTGEKVFLECVQDMDHENMFWYRQDPGLGLRLIYFSYDVKMKEKGDIPEGYSVSREKKERFSLILESASTNQTSMYLCASLHTGGNEKLFFGSGTQLSVL.

The gene calls are TRBV10-3 and TRBJ1-1; D is unclear. This CDR3 contains 13 residues. Trimming removed 4 bases at V and 7 bases at J, with 13 bases between. The germline V gene has CDR1 ENHRY and CDR2 SYGVKD. CDR3 sequence (DNA): TGTGCCATCAGTGCGGGCGCCCGGGGTGAAGCTTTCTTT. Translating gives CAISAGARGEAFF.

This chain connects TRBV10-1 to TRBJ2-7, with 8 bases matching TRBD2. This CDR3 region has 14 residues. J was trimmed by 4 bases and V by 6 bases; bases with no gene match: 8. CDR1 and CDR2 from the germline V gene are WNHNN and SYGVQD (reference sequence). CDR3 nucleotide sequence: TGCGCCAGCAGGAAGAGCGGGGGACCATACGAGCAGTACTTC. Translation: CASRKSGGPYEQYF.

This chain joins TRBV30 and TRBJ1-5; maybe TRBD1 (5 bases). The length of the CDR3 is 14 residues. CDR1 is GTSNPN, CDR2 SVGIG, per germline (reference sequence). The V and J ends lost 1 base and 3 bases respectively, with 10 bases between them. The CDR3 DNA reads as TGTGCCTGGAGTGGGCGACAGCCCAATCAGCCCCAGCATTTT. This gives the protein CAWSGRQPNQPQHF.